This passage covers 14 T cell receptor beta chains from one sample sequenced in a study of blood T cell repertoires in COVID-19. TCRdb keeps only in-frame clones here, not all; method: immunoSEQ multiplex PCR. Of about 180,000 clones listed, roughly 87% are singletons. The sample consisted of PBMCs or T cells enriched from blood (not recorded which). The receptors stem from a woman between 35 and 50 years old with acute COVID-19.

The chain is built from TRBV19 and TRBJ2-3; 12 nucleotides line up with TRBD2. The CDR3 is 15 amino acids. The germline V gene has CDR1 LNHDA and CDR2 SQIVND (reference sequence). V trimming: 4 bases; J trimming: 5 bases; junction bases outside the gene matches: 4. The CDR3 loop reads CASSTSGRVVDTQYF. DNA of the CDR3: TGTGCCAGTAGTACTAGCGGGAGGGTAGTAGATACGCAGTATTTT.

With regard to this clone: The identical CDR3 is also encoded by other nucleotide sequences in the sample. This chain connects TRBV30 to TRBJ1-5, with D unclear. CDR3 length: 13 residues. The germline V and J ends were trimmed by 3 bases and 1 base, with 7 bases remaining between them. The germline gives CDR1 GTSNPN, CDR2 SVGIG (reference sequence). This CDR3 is CAWSVQSNQPQHF. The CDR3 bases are TGTGCCTGGAGCGTACAGAGCAATCAGCCCCAGCATTTT.

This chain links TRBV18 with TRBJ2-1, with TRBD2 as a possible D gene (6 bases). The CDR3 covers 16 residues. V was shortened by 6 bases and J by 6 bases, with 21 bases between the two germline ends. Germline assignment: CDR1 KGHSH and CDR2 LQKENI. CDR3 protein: CASSPGGDLALNEQFF. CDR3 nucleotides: TGTGCCAGCTCCCCTGGAGGGGACCTAGCCCTCAATGAGCAGTTCTTC.

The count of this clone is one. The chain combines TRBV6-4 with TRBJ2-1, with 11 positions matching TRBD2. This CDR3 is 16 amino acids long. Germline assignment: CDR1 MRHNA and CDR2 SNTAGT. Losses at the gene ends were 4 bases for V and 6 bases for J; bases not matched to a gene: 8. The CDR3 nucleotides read TGTGCCAGCAGTGGACATCTAGCGGGGGGCCTCAATGAGCAGTTCTTC. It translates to CASSGHLAGGLNEQFF.

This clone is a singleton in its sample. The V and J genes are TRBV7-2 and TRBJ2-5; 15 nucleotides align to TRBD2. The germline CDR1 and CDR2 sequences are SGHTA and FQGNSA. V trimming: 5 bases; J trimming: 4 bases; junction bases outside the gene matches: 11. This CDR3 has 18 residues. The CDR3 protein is CASSGTGLAGGDGETQYF. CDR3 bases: TGTGCCAGCAGCGGAACGGGACTAGCGGGAGGAGATGGAGAGACCCAGTACTTC.

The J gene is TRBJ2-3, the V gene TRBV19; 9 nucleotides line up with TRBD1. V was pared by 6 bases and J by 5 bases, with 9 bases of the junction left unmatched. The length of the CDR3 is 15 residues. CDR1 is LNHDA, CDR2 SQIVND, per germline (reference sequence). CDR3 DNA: TGTGCCAGTAGGGAACAGGGGGCGCGGATAGATACGCAGTATTTT. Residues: CASREQGARIDTQYF.

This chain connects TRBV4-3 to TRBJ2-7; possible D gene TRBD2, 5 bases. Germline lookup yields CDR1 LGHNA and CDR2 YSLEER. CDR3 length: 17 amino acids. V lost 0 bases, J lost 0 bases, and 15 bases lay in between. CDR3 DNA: TGCGCCAGCAGCCAAGATTTGGGAGACGGACCCTCCTACGAGCAGTACTTC. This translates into CASSQDLGDGPSYEQYF.

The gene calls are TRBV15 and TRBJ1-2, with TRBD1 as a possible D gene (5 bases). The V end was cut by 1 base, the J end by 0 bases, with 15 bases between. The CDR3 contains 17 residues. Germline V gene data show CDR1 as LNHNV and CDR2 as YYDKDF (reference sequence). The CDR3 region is CATSRVYPSGANYGYTF. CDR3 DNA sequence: TGTGCCACCAGCAGAGTTTACCCTTCGGGGGCTAACTATGGCTACACCTTC.

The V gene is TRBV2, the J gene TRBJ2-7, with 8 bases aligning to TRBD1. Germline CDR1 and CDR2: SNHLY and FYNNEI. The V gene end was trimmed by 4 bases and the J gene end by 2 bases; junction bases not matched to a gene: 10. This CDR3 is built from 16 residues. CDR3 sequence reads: CASSVPGGEGPYEQYF. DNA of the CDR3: TGTGCCAGCAGTGTCCCAGGGGGCGAAGGCCCCTACGAGCAGTACTTC.

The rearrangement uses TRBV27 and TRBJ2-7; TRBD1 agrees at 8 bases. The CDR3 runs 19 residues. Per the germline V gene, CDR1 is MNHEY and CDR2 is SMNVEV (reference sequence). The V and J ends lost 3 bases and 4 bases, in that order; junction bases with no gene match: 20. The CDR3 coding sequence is TGTGCCAGCAGTTTCAAGCCAAAATTCCAACAGGGGGTCCTTTACGAGCAGTACTTC. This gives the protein CASSFKPKFQQGVLYEQYF.

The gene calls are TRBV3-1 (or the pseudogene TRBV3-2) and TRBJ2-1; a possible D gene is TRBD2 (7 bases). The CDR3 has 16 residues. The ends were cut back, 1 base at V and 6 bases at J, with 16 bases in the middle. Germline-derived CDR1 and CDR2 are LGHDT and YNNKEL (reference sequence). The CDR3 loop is CASSQARRGPLNEQFF. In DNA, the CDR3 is TGTGCCAGCAGCCAAGCGCGGCGGGGGCCGCTCAATGAGCAGTTCTTC.

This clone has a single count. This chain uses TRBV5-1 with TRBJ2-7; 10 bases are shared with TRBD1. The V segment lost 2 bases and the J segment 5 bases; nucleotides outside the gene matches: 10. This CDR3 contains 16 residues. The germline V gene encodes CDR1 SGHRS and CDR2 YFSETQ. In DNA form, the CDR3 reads TGCGCCAGCAGCTTAAAGAGACAGGGGGCTGTTAACGAGCAGTACTTC. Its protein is CASSLKRQGAVNEQYF.

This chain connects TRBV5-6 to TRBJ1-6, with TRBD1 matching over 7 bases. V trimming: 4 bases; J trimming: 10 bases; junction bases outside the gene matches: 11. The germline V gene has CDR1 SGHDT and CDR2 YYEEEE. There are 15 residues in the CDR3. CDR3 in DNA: TGTGCCAGCAGCGCTATGACAGGGCTGGGCTCACCCCTCCACTTT. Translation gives CASSAMTGLGSPLHF.

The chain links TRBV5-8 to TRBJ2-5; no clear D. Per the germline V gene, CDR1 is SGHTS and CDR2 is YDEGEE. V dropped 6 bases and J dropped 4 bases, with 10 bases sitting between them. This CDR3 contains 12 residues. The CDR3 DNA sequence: TGTGCCAGCACCCTTACCGGAGAGACCCAGTACTTC. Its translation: CASTLTGETQYF.